This T cell receptor (beta chain) was found in a study of esophageal squamous cell carcinoma under preoperative chemotherapy. At least ten counts were recorded for this clonotype. A much more abundant neighbour one base away suggests this may be a read error. Regarding time point: before preoperative PTX-NDP chemotherapy. TCRdb fed the PCR reads into MiXCR, producing one record per CDR3 protein. The sample has fewer than 40,000 distinct CDR3 sequences, roughly 52% seen once. The source of this sequence is a human donor with esophageal squamous cell carcinoma. The donor label of this sample is uncertain. The sample was taken from a patient given preoperative chemotherapy.

The CDR3 loop reads CASSRTGSNSIQFF. The CDR3 bases are TGTGCCAGCAGTAGGACAGGGTCAAATAGCATTCAGTTCTTC. The chain is built from TRBV27 and TRBJ2-1; TRBD1 aligns across 8 bases. The ends lost 5 bases at V and 13 bases at J; junction bases unmatched: 13. Germline loops: CDR1 MNHEY, CDR2 SMNVEV (reference sequence). The CDR3 is 14 residues long.